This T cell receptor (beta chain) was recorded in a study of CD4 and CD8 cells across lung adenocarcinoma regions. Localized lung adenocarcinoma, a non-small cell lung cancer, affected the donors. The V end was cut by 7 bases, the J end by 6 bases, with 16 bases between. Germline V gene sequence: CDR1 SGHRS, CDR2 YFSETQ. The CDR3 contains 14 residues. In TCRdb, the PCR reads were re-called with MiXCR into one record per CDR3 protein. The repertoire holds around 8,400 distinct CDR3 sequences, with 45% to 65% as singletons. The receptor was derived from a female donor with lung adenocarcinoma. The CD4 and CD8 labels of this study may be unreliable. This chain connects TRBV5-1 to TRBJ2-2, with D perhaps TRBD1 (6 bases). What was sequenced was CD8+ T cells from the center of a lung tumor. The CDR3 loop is CASRLWGQAGELFF. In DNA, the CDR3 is TGCGCCAGCCGTCTCTGGGGGCAGGCCGGGGAGCTGTTTTTT.